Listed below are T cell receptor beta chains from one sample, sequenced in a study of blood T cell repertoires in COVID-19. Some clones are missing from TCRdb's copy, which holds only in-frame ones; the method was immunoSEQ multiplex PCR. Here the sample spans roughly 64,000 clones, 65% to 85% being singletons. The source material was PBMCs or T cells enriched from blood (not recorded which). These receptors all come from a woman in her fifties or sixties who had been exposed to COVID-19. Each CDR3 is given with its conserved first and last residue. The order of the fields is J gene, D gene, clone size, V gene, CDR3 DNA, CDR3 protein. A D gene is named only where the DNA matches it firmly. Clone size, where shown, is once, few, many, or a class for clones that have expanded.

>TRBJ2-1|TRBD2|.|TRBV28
TGTGCCAGCAGGCGAACTAGCGGGTCCTACAATGAGCAGTTCTTC
CASRRTSGSYNEQFF
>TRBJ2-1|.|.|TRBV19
TGTGCCAGCGCGACCACTAGTGCCTACAATGAGCAGTTCTTC
CASATTSAYNEQFF
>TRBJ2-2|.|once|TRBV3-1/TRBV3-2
TGTGCCAGCAGACCAACGGGCGGGGAGCTGTTTTTT
CASRPTGGELFF
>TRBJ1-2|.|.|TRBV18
TGTGCCAGCTCGGGAGGTCATGGCTACACCTTC
CASSGGHGYTF
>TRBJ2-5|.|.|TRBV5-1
TGCGCCAGCAGCTTGGGGGGAGCTCAAGAGACCCAGTACTTC
CASSLGGAQETQYF
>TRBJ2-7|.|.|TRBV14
TGTGCCAGCAGCCAAGATCTGGGAGGCGAGCAGTACTTC
CASSQDLGGEQYF
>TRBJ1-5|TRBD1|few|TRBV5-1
TGCGCCAGCAGCTTGGGACAGGGAGGACAGCCCCAGCATTTT
CASSLGQGGQPQHF
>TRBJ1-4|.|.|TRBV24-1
TGTGCCACCAGTGACACCTACGGTGGGAGTGAAAAACTGTTTTTT
CATSDTYGGSEKLFF
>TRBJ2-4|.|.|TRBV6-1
TGTGCCAGCAGTGAACAGGGGCGAAACATTCAGTACTTC
CASSEQGRNIQYF
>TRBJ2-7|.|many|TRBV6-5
TGTGCCAGCAGCCACGGTAGCAACTACGAGCAGTACTTC
CASSHGSNYEQYF
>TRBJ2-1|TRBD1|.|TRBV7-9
TGTGCCAGCAGCGAAGGGGGCGGAAGCTCCTACAATGAGCAGTTCTTC
CASSEGGGSSYNEQFF
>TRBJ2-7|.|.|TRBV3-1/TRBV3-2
TGTGCCAGCAGCCAAGATATGTCGTTGGGGGCCGGGGAGCAGTACTTC
CASSQDMSLGAGEQYF
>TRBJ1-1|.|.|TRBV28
TGTGCCACCCGGTACACTGAAGCTTTCTTT
CATRYTEAFF
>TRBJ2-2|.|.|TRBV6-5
TGTGCCAGCAGTCGTCACACCGGGGAGCTGTTTTTT
CASSRHTGELFF
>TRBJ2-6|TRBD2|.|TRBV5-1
TGCGCCAGCAGCTTGGGCCGGGGGGGATTGCCTGGGGCCAACGTCCTGACTTTC
CASSLGRGGLPGANVLTF
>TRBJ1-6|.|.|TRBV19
TGTGCCAGTAGGAGGGGACAAGGGGATAATTCACCCCTCCACTTT
CASRRGQGDNSPLHF
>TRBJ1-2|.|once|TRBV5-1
TGCGCCAGCAGCACATCTCAAGCGGATGGCTACACCTTC
CASSTSQADGYTF
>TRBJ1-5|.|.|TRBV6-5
TGTGCCAGCAGTACGACAGCTTCTCGAAATCAGCCCCAGCATTTT
CASSTTASRNQPQHF
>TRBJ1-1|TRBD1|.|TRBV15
TGTGCCACCAGCAGAGAAGCCACCGGAGGGGGCTCTGAAGCTTTCTTT
CATSREATGGGSEAFF
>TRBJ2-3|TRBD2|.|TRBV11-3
TGTGCCAGCAGCTTAGCTAGCGGGGTGTCAGATACGCAGTATTTT
CASSLASGVSDTQYF
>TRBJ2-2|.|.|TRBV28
TGTGCCAGCAGTTTACCTAGCCCCGGGGAGCTGTTTTTT
CASSLPSPGELFF
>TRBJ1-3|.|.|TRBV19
TGTGCCAGTAGTTCGAGGGCTCACTCTGGAAACACCATATATTTT
CASSSRAHSGNTIYF
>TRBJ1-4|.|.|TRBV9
TGTGCCAGCAGCACCTCCGGGTCATCTAATGAAAAACTGTTTTTT
CASSTSGSSNEKLFF
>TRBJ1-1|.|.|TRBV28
TGTGCCAGCAGTCCCTTGCAGGGGAAATGGAACACTGAAGCTTTCTTT
CASSPLQGKWNTEAFF
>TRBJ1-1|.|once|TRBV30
TGTGCCTGGTGGAGGGGAGAAGCTTTCTTT
CAWWRGEAFF
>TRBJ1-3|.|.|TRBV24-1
TGTGCCACCAGTGATCCCTTTAACACCATATATTTT
CATSDPFNTIYF
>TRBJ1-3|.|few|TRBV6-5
TGTGCCACCCTAAGACAGATCTCTGGAAACACCATATATTTT
CATLRQISGNTIYF
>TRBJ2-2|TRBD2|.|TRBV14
TGTGCCACCGCCGGACTAGCGGGAACCGGGGAGCTGTTTTTT
CATAGLAGTGELFF
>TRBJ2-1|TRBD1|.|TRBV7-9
TGTGCCAGCAGCCCCGGCGTGGGGACAGCTTACAATGAGCAGTTCTTC
CASSPGVGTAYNEQFF
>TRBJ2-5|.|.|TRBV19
TGTGCCAGTAGTCCTAGGGGAGAGACCCAGTACTTC
CASSPRGETQYF
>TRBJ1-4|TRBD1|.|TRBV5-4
TGTGCCAGCAGCCTCCCCCAGGGGGGTAATGAAAAACTGTTTTTT
CASSLPQGGNEKLFF
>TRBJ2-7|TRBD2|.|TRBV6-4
TGTGCCAGCAGTGAAGCGGCGGGGGAGGGGCACGAGCAGTACTTC
CASSEAAGEGHEQYF
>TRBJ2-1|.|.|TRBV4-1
TGCGCCAGCAGCCAATCCGGGTGGAATGAGCAGTTCTTC
CASSQSGWNEQFF
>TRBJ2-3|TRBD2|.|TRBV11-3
TGTGCCAGCAGCCCGAGCGGGAGGGGGACAGATACGCAGTATTTT
CASSPSGRGTDTQYF
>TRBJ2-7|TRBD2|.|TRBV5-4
TGTGCCAGCAGCCCCGGTGGTATTGGGAGGGCCGCCGCGTCCTACGAGCAGTACTTC
CASSPGGIGRAAASYEQYF
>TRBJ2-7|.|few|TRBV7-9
TGTGCCAGCAGCTTAGGACGGGGAACCTACGAGCAGTACTTC
CASSLGRGTYEQYF
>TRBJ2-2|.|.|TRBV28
TGTGCCAGCAGTTTGCTGACAGTGAACACCGGGGAGCTGTTTTTT
CASSLLTVNTGELFF
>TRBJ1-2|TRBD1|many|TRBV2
TGTGCCAGCAGGGGGGACAGTTACTATGGCTACACCTTC
CASRGDSYYGYTF
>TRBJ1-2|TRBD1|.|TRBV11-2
TGTGCCAGCAGCCCACAGGGGGCTTCGGTCGGCTACACCTTC
CASSPQGASVGYTF
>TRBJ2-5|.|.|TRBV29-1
TGCACCTGTCAGGGGAGACAAGAGACCCAGTACTTC
CTCQGRQETQYF
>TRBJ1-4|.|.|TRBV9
TGTGCCAGCAGCCCCGATGGAGGGCAGCCTAATGAAAAACTGTTTTTT
CASSPDGGQPNEKLFF
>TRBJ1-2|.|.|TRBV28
TGTGCCAGCAGCCAACTTCCACTCAGGGGAGAGGGCTACACCTTC
CASSQLPLRGEGYTF
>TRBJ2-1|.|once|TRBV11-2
TGTGCCAGCAGCTTAGATAGTAGAGGGAATGAGCAGTTCTTC
CASSLDSRGNEQFF
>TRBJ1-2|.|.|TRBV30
TGTGCCTGGTCCCCTCTCGACAGACGAAGTGGCTACACCTTC
CAWSPLDRRSGYTF
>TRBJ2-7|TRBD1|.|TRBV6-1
TGTGCCAGCAGTGAGGGACAGAGCCTCTACGAGCAGTACTTC
CASSEGQSLYEQYF
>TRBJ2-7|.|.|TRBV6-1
TGTGCCAGCAGTGAAGTCTCACAAGACTACGAGCAGTACTTC
CASSEVSQDYEQYF
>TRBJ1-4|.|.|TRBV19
TGTGCCAGTAGTACACGTGGAGCAAGCGAAAAACTGTTTTTT
CASSTRGASEKLFF
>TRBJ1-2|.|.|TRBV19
TGTGCCAGTAGTCCCCGGACATTTTCTAACTATGGCTACACCTTC
CASSPRTFSNYGYTF
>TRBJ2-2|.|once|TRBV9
TGTGCCAGCAGCGCCGGGTGGACGGGAGCATCCGGGGAGCTGTTTTTT
CASSAGWTGASGELFF
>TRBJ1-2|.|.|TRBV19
TGTGCCAGTCGAACAGCCCAAAGGGGCCCCTATGGCTACACCTTC
CASRTAQRGPYGYTF
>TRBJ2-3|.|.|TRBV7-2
TGTGCCAGCAGCTCCCAGGGGGGAGTGCTCACAGATACGCAGTATTTT
CASSSQGGVLTDTQYF
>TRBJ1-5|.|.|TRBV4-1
TGCGCCAGCAGCCAAGGGCTGGGGCGCAATCAGCCCCAGCATTTT
CASSQGLGRNQPQHF